These 5 T cell receptor beta chains were sequenced from one sample in a study of Tregs in tolerant kidney transplant recipients (dated by TCRdb to between 2018 and 2020). The library was produced with the immunoSEQ multiplex PCR assay. TCRdb's version of the immuneACCESS table is confined to in-frame rearrangements and falls short of the full clone set. An unresolved V gene accounts for under half of the shortfall where checked; the remainder is of unknown origin. A total of approximately 260,000 clones appear in this sample, about 86% of them only once. 0.64% of the sample comes from the top ten. The sequenced sample consisted of CD4+ T cells from blood. The receptors shown here come from a human donor in good health.

V and J are TRBV27 and TRBJ1-2; 12 bases fit TRBD1. The J segment lost 5 bases and the V segment lost 3 bases, leaving 4 bases of the junction unmatched. Germline loops: CDR1 MNHEY, CDR2 SMNVEV (reference sequence). The CDR3 loop spans 15 amino acids. CDR3 nucleotides: TGTGCCAGCAGTTTGGGACAGGGGGCGAGATATGGCTACACCTTC. Its translation: CASSLGQGARYGYTF.

This clone was recorded a few times. The junction shows a germline mismatch at one end, possibly a read error. The chain recombines TRBV4-1 with TRBJ2-7; D is tentatively TRBD1 or TRBD2 (5 bases each). Germline-derived CDR1 and CDR2 are MGHRA and YSYEKL. This CDR3 comprises 15 residues. The CDR3 sequence is CASSQEGTDTYEQYF. CDR3 nucleotides: TGTGCCAGCAGCCAAGAGGGGACGGATACCTACGAGCAGTACTTC.

The chain recombines TRBV5-1 with TRBJ2-1; perhaps TRBD2 as D (6 bases). From germline, CDR1 is SGHRS and CDR2 YFSETQ. Trimming removed 6 bases at V and 5 bases at J, with 12 bases between. This CDR3 contains 13 residues. The CDR3 region has the DNA TGCGCCAGCATGGCGGGGTCCCACAATGAGCAGTTCTTC. This codes for CASMAGSHNEQFF.

This clone was observed a handful of times. This chain uses TRBV4-1 with TRBJ2-1; 7 bases agree with TRBD1. This CDR3 is built from 16 residues. J gave up 2 bases and V 1 base, and 5 bases lay outside the gene matches. Germline V CDR1 and CDR2: MGHRA, YSYEKL. The CDR3 loop reads CASSQGQGVAYNEQFF. CDR3 nucleotide sequence: TGCGCCAGCAGCCAAGGGCAGGGGGTAGCCTACAATGAGCAGTTCTTC.

The V and J genes are TRBV19 and TRBJ2-6; D is ambiguous. Trimming removed 3 bases at V and 0 bases at J, with 12 bases between. Germline V CDR1 and CDR2: LNHDA, SQIVND (reference sequence). CDR3 length equals 17 residues. The CDR3 here is CASSIWLPYSGANVLTF. CDR3 DNA sequence: TGTGCCAGTAGTATTTGGTTACCTTACTCTGGGGCCAACGTCCTGACTTTC.